The clone carrying this TCR beta chain was recorded many times. The germline V gene encodes CDR1 MNHEY and CDR2 SVGAGI. V lost 8 bases and J 5 bases, leaving 12 bases between the germline ends. The CDR3 has 13 residues. The data originate from a study of spatial heterogeneity in lung cancer. At the level of the study: Averaged across combinations, each unique TCR and UMI pairing appeared more than ten times in raw reads, which were uncorrected.

As to time point: sample taken at primary tumor resection. Researchers sequenced whole RNA taken from tumor, nontumor lung or frozen PBMC without sorting. TCR cDNA molecules each carried a unique molecular identifier. TCRdb recomputed calls from the 5' RACE reads with MiXCR, one row per CDR3 protein. Of 55,000 to 75,000 distinct CDR3 sequences detected, less than 10% appear once; the ten largest clones hold about 16%. The receptor's source is a female donor with early-stage non-small cell lung cancer. This sample comprised PBMCs, obtained at surgery. The V and J genes are TRBV6-5 and TRBJ1-4, with D tentatively TRBD1 (5 bases). CDR3 bases: TGTGCCAGCGGAATCACAGGAAATGAAAAACTGTTTTTT. Translation: CASGITGNEKLFF.